This T cell receptor beta chain was sequenced for a study of blood T cell repertoires in COVID-19. Here immunoSEQ multiplex PCR was the method, and the copy in TCRdb shows in-frame clones only, minus some. The top ten hold under 2% of the sample, which has about 250,000 clones, just over 85% seen once. J lost 1 base, V lost 3 bases, and 2 bases had no gene match. The length of the CDR3 is 16 residues. The germline V gene has CDR1 SGHNT and CDR2 YENEEA. Participants came from under 30 US areas, aged about 18 to 95 years. Sequenced sample: PBMCs or T cells enriched from blood (not recorded which). The chain joins TRBV11-3 to TRBJ2-7, with TRBD2 identical over 14 bases. The sequence came from a man aged 35 to 55 who had recovered from COVID-19. The CDR3 is CASSFGTSGGSYEQYF. The CDR3 DNA is TGTGCCAGCAGCTTCGGGACTAGCGGGGGATCCTACGAGCAGTACTTC.